These 29 T cell receptor beta chains share one sample of origin, sequenced in a study of shared clonotypes between healthy human individuals. Libraries were prepared by immunoSEQ multiplex PCR; TCRdb keeps only in-frame clonotypes and omits some of them. Of approximately 1,500,000 clones in the sample, 95% to 99% were seen once. The sample consisted of naive CD4+ T cells sorted from blood. The subset is: CD45RA+ positively selected. These receptors were obtained from a man younger than 45 in good health.

The CDR3 here is CASQRGLSYNEQFF. In DNA form, the CDR3 reads TGTGCCAGCCAGAGGGGGCTGTCCTACAATGAGCAGTTCTTC. The chain links TRBV28 to TRBJ2-1; 7 bases are shared with TRBD1. The CDR3 is 14 amino acids. V lost 8 bases, J lost 1 base, and 5 bases stayed unmatched. Germline V lookup: CDR1 MDHEN, CDR2 SYDVKM.

This sequence joins TRBV7-8 and TRBJ2-7; D might be TRBD2 (6 bases). CDR1 is SGHVS and CDR2 is FQNEAQ in the germline V gene. This CDR3 has 15 residues. V was pared by 1 base and J by 4 bases, with 14 bases between. DNA for the CDR3: TGTGCCAGCAGCTTAGGAACCGGGGGTGGATACGAGCAGTACTTC. Translation: CASSLGTGGGYEQYF.

V gene TRBV28 combines with J gene TRBJ2-7, with 9 positions matching TRBD2. V dropped 3 bases and J dropped 6; count of bases not matched to a gene: 9. CDR3 length: 15 amino acids. From germline, CDR1 is MDHEN and CDR2 SYDVKM. The CDR3 DNA follows: TGTGCCAGCAGTTTGCCCGGGGTAGCGGGAGTCGAGCAGTACTTC. It codes for CASSLPGVAGVEQYF.

The chain recombines TRBV15 with TRBJ1-1; TRBD1 matches at 7 bases. With V trimmed by 3 bases and J by 6 bases, 7 bases remained unmatched. The germline gives CDR1 LNHNV, CDR2 YYDKDF (reference sequence). The CDR3 is 14 amino acids. The DNA for the CDR3 is TGTGCCACCAGCAGGATCGACAGGGTTTCTGAAGCTTTCTTT. The encoded protein is CATSRIDRVSEAFF.

V gene TRBV28 combines with J gene TRBJ1-5; D is undetermined. V dropped 2 bases and J dropped 10 bases, with 15 bases sitting between them. Per germline, CDR1 MDHEN and CDR2 SYDVKM. The CDR3 loop spans 14 amino acids. CDR3 bases: TGTGCCAGCAGTTTAGGCAGGATGGCTGGACCCCAGCATTTT. It yields the protein CASSLGRMAGPQHF.

The V and J genes are TRBV4-2 and TRBJ2-7; 11 bases match TRBD2. From germline, CDR1 is LGHNA and CDR2 YNFKEQ. The J segment lost 2 bases and the V segment lost 3 bases, leaving 0 bases of the junction unmatched. The CDR3 is made up of 14 amino acids. DNA of the CDR3: TGTGCCAGCAGCCAGACTAGCGGGACCTACGAGCAGTACTTC. Amino acids: CASSQTSGTYEQYF.

The J gene is TRBJ2-6, the V gene TRBV2, with TRBD2 matching over 13 bases. Trimming took 5 bases from V and 4 from J; bases not matched to a gene: 8. CDR3 length: 18 residues. Germline-derived CDR1 and CDR2 are SNHLY and FYNNEI. CDR3 sequence: CASSIIGLAGAGANVLTF. DNA for the CDR3: TGTGCCAGCAGTATTATAGGACTAGCGGGAGCGGGGGCCAACGTCCTGACTTTC.

CDR3: CASSVEDPRYNEQFF. The CDR3, as DNA: TGTGCCAGCAGTGTCGAGGACCCTCGATACAATGAGCAGTTCTTC. The chain carries TRBV2 and TRBJ2-1; no clear D gene. Germline CDR1 SNHLY, CDR2 FYNNEI. The germline V and J ends were trimmed by 4 bases and 4 bases, with 14 bases remaining between them. The CDR3 is made up of 15 amino acids.

The rearrangement uses TRBV19 and TRBJ2-1, with 9 bases that match TRBD2. Per germline, CDR1 LNHDA and CDR2 SQIVND (reference sequence). Germline trimming cut 7 bases from V and 9 bases from J; bases unmatched to any gene: 25. This CDR3 is 19 amino acids long. CDR3 DNA sequence: TGTGCCAGTAAGAGTGCGGGGGGGACTAGCAGGGACCATTCTAGTGAGCAGTTCTTC. Translating gives CASKSAGGTSRDHSSEQFF.

This chain connects TRBV14 to TRBJ2-1; the D is unclear. Germline loops: CDR1 SGHDN, CDR2 FVKESK. The V and J ends lost 4 bases and 8 bases respectively, with 6 bases between them. There are 11 residues in the CDR3. This chain's CDR3 is CASSRYYEQFF. The CDR3 DNA sequence: TGTGCCAGCAGCCGTTACTATGAGCAGTTCTTC.

The rearrangement joins TRBV12-5 to TRBJ2-7; the D gene is possibly TRBD1 (6 bases). Trimming took off 2 bases at V and 2 bases at J, with 13 bases between the two ends. CDR3 size: 15 residues. Looked up from germline, CDR1 is LGHNT and CDR2 is FRNRAP. CDR3 sequence reads: CASGLIRQDAYEQYF. The CDR3 coding sequence is TGTGCTAGTGGTTTGATCAGACAGGACGCCTACGAGCAGTACTTC.

The chain has TRBV7-9 and TRBJ2-1; weak D call: TRBD2 (5 bases). Germline assignment: CDR1 SEHNR and CDR2 FQNEAQ (reference sequence). The length of the CDR3 is 14 residues. The germline V and J ends were trimmed by 0 bases and 8 bases, with 11 bases remaining between them. CDR3: CASSLAGVVDEQFF. The CDR3 bases are TGTGCCAGCAGCTTAGCGGGAGTGGTAGATGAGCAGTTCTTC.

The genes are TRBV29-1 and TRBJ2-3, with a weak D call TRBD2 (6 bases). Looked up from germline, CDR1 is SQVTM and CDR2 is ANQGSEA. The V gene lost 6 bases and the J gene lost 1 base, with 14 bases spanning the gap. The CDR3 length is 14 residues. CDR3 sequence: CSVHAGIGTDTQYF. The CDR3 DNA follows: TGCAGCGTCCATGCGGGAATTGGCACAGATACGCAGTATTTT.

The chain couples TRBV12-5 to TRBJ2-1, with D unresolved. The CDR3 totals 17 residues. Trimming cost V 6 bases and J 2 bases, with 20 bases left between them. CDR1 is LGHNT and CDR2 is FRNRAP in the germline V gene. CDR3 sequence: CASGLRALGSPYNEQFF. DNA of the CDR3: TGTGCTAGTGGACTCCGGGCCTTGGGTTCTCCCTACAATGAGCAGTTCTTC.

The chain couples TRBV6-4 to TRBJ2-7; D assignment may be TRBD1 or TRBD2 (5 bases each). CDR1 and CDR2 from the germline V gene are MRHNA and SNTAGT. Trimming removed 2 bases at V and 0 bases at J, with 17 bases between. This CDR3 comprises 17 residues. CDR3 amino acids: CASSDREWGAPSYEQYF. The CDR3 nucleotides read TGTGCCAGCAGTGACAGGGAGTGGGGCGCTCCCTCCTACGAGCAGTACTTC.

The V gene is TRBV6-5, the J gene TRBJ1-1, with a tentative D call TRBD1 (5 bases). Germline values: CDR1 MNHEY, CDR2 SVGAGI. The CDR3 consists of 16 residues. With 0 bases removed from V and 1 base from J, the gap between germline ends came to 12 bases. The DNA of the CDR3 is TGTGCCAGCAGTTACTCGCCGGGACTGGGGAACACTGAAGCTTTCTTT. Translation: CASSYSPGLGNTEAFF.

This chain joins TRBV2 and TRBJ2-5, with TRBD1 matching 7 bases. V lost 8 bases to trimming and J lost 7 bases; unmatched junction nucleotides: 4. Germline CDR1 SNHLY, CDR2 FYNNEI. The CDR3 covers 11 residues. The chain's CDR3 is CASANRGTQYF. CDR3 DNA sequence: TGTGCCAGCGCCAACAGGGGGACCCAGTACTTC.

The chain carries TRBV15 and TRBJ1-1; 12 bases map to TRBD1. Germline lookup yields CDR1 LNHNV and CDR2 YYDKDF (reference sequence). The CDR3 loop spans 18 amino acids. V dropped 0 bases and J dropped 6; count of bases not matched to a gene: 11. The CDR3 sequence is CATSRDWDRGLLAAEAFF. CDR3 bases: TGTGCCACCAGCAGAGATTGGGACAGGGGGCTGTTGGCGGCTGAAGCTTTCTTT.

The chain is built from TRBV14 and TRBJ1-3; no clear D. Germline V lookup: CDR1 SGHDN, CDR2 FVKESK. This CDR3 is built from 16 residues. The V end lost 0 bases, the J end lost 4 bases, and 13 bases lay between the germline ends. In DNA, the CDR3 is TGTGCCAGCAGCCAAGATCTCAGGTCCAGGGGAAACACCATATATTTT. Its protein is CASSQDLRSRGNTIYF.

The gene calls are TRBV7-8 and TRBJ2-7, with D possibly TRBD2 on 6 matching bases. CDR1 and CDR2 from the germline V gene are SGHVS and FQNEAQ. V shed 8 bases and J shed 0 bases, with 17 bases lying between them. The CDR3 covers 15 residues. The CDR3 bases are TGTGCCAGCCGCCCAAGGGGAGGAAGCTCCTACGAGCAGTACTTC. Translation gives CASRPRGGSSYEQYF.

The chain joins TRBV6-5 to TRBJ1-5; a possible D gene is TRBD1 (6 bases). Germline lookup yields CDR1 MNHEY and CDR2 SVGAGI. V was shortened by 5 bases and J by 1 base, with 12 bases between the two germline ends. CDR3 length: 15 residues. The CDR3 here is CASSRWTASNQPQHF. Written as DNA, the CDR3 is TGTGCCAGCAGTCGATGGACAGCGAGCAATCAGCCCCAGCATTTT.

This CDR3 is CASSQVRAHEQYF. CDR3 DNA: TGTGCCAGCAGCCAAGTGAGGGCACACGAGCAGTACTTC. The rearrangement uses TRBV14 and TRBJ2-7; maybe TRBD2 (5 bases). Trimming cost V 1 base and J 5 bases, with 9 bases left between them. CDR3 length: 13 residues. Germline V lookup: CDR1 SGHDN, CDR2 FVKESK.

This chain uses TRBV13 with TRBJ2-5, with 8 bases that match TRBD1. V dropped 5 bases and J dropped 3; count of bases not matched to a gene: 11. CDR3 length: 16 residues. The germline V gene encodes CDR1 PRHDT and CDR2 FYEKMQ (reference sequence). This CDR3 is CASSGGFIQGEETQYF. For the CDR3, the DNA is TGTGCCAGCAGCGGGGGATTTATACAGGGGGAAGAGACCCAGTACTTC.

The V gene is TRBV27, the J gene TRBJ2-1; the D is unclear. CDR1 is MNHEY and CDR2 is SMNVEV in the germline V gene (reference sequence). The CDR3 consists of 16 residues. Trimming removed 6 bases at V and 9 bases at J, with 24 bases between. The CDR3 coding sequence is TGTGCCAGCAGACTCAGTAGTATAGGGCCTCGGGTTGAGCAGTTCTTC. Amino acid sequence: CASRLSSIGPRVEQFF.

The chain couples TRBV5-1 to TRBJ2-1; 13 bases map to TRBD2. In germline, CDR1 is SGHRS, CDR2 YFSETQ. Trimming removed 4 bases from V and 9 bases from J; junction bases left unmatched: 10. The CDR3 is 16 residues long. The CDR3 protein is CASSPLLAGGPSEQFF. Written as DNA, the CDR3 is TGCGCCAGCAGCCCACTACTAGCGGGAGGGCCCAGTGAGCAGTTCTTC.

A word on this clone: The same CDR3 is also encoded by other DNA sequences in this sample. The chain combines TRBV5-1 with TRBJ2-3; no clear D gene. V lost 7 bases and J 2 bases, leaving 5 bases between the germline ends. Germline loops: CDR1 SGHRS, CDR2 YFSETQ. This CDR3 comprises 11 residues. CDR3 sequence reads: CASGYTDTQYF. The CDR3 DNA follows: TGCGCCAGCGGGTACACAGATACGCAGTATTTT.

The rearrangement uses TRBV2 and TRBJ2-7, with unresolved D. The length of the CDR3 is 12 residues. CDR1 is SNHLY, CDR2 FYNNEI, per germline. Deletions cut 1 base from V and 7 bases from J, with 8 bases between. The CDR3 DNA is TGTGCCAGCAGTGAAGGTGTGGTGGAGCAGTACTTC. Translation gives CASSEGVVEQYF.

V usage is TRBV7-8 and J usage is TRBJ2-1, with TRBD2 matching 9 bases. Per germline, CDR1 SGHVS and CDR2 FQNEAQ. The V gene end was trimmed by 2 bases and the J gene end by 4 bases; junction bases not matched to a gene: 9. The length of the CDR3 is 17 residues. CDR3 nucleotides: TGTGCCAGCAGCTTAACCACGACTAGCGGTCTATACAATGAGCAGTTCTTC. Translation: CASSLTTTSGLYNEQFF. Together with reference TRBV7-8 and TRBJ2-1, the CDR3 gives the full variable domain: GAGVSQSPRYKVAKRGQDVALRCDPISGHVSLFWYQQALGQGPEFLTYFQNEAQLDKSGLPSDRFFAERPEGSVSTLKIQRTQQEDSAVYLCASSLTTTSGLYNEQFFGPGTRLTVL.

The chain carries TRBV6-5 and TRBJ2-5; tentatively, D is TRBD1 or TRBD2 (5 bases each). V was cut by 6 bases and J by 5 bases, with 13 bases left in between. The germline CDR1 and CDR2 sequences are MNHEY and SVGAGI. The CDR3 length is 13 residues. For the CDR3, the DNA is TGTGCCAGCAGCCCCCCGGGGACGGAGACCCAGTACTTC. This gives the protein CASSPPGTETQYF.